This T cell receptor beta chain was captured by sequencing in a study of T cell changes during pregnancy in multiple sclerosis. Using immunoSEQ multiplex PCR, the repertoire was profiled, and TCRdb retains in-frame clones only, with some absent. Altogether 45,000 to 55,000 clones are present, around 93% being singletons, with the ten largest covering roughly 0.98%. Germline-derived CDR1 and CDR2 are SNHLY and FYNNEI. The CDR3 consists of 14 residues. V shed 9 bases and J 4 bases; nucleotides not matched to a gene: 9. The sample in question was peripheral blood, obtained after pregnancy. This receptor was identified in a female donor with multiple sclerosis, enrolled in a pregnancy study. The V and J genes are TRBV2 and TRBJ1-5, with 7 bases aligning to TRBD1. CDR3 amino acids: CAREPGGGNQPQHF. CDR3 coding DNA: TGTGCCAGGGAACCAGGGGGAGGAAATCAGCCCCAGCATTTT.